This is a list of T cell receptor beta chains from one sample in a study of T cells in Graves' hyperthyroidism and ophthalmopathy. TCRdb used MiXCR to reprocess the multiplex PCR reads, holding one entry per CDR3 protein. The sample has about 360,000 distinct CDR3 sequences, around 13% seen once; the top ten hold 9.2%. The sequencing input was blood. The receptors derive from a woman between 18 and 29 years old with Graves' hyperthyroidism. Both conserved end residues are part of each CDR3. Each record gives: V gene, clone size, J gene, D gene, CDR3 DNA, CDR3 protein. A D gene is named only where the DNA matches it firmly. Some rows mark clone size as missing; the rest say once, few, many or name a class of expanded clone.

V gene: TRBV7-6; clone size: many; J gene: TRBJ1-4; D gene: TRBD1; CDR3 DNA: TGTGCCAGCAGCTTAACCCAGGGGGCGAATGAAAAACTGTTTTTT; CDR3 protein: CASSLTQGANEKLFF
V gene: TRBV28; clone size: many; J gene: TRBJ1-5; D gene: -; CDR3 DNA: TGTGCCAGCAGTTTATTCATTCCGGAGAGCAATCAGCCCCAGCATTTT; CDR3 protein: CASSLFIPESNQPQHF
V gene: TRBV29-1; clone size: many; J gene: TRBJ2-7; D gene: -; CDR3 DNA: TGCAGCGTTGAAGCCGGATACGAGCAGTACTTC; CDR3 protein: CSVEAGYEQYF
V gene: TRBV29-1; clone size: -; J gene: TRBJ2-7; D gene: TRBD1; CDR3 DNA: TGCAGCGTGGCGACGGGACAGGGCACCTACGAGCAGTACTTC; CDR3 protein: CSVATGQGTYEQYF
V gene: TRBV5-1; clone size: many; J gene: TRBJ1-4; D gene: -; CDR3 DNA: TGCGCCAGCAGCTTCGAGGCAGGAGGAAGCGAAAAACTGTTTTTT; CDR3 protein: CASSFEAGGSEKLFF
V gene: TRBV3-1; clone size: -; J gene: TRBJ2-3; D gene: TRBD1; CDR3 DNA: TGTGCCAGCAGCTCCCGGACAGGGGACACAGATACGCAGTATTTT; CDR3 protein: CASSSRTGDTDTQYF
V gene: TRBV12-3/TRBV12-4; clone size: -; J gene: TRBJ1-1; D gene: TRBD1; CDR3 DNA: TGTGCCAGCAGTCTGACAGGGGGCTCTAATGAAGCTTTCTTT; CDR3 protein: CASSLTGGSNEAFF
V gene: TRBV7-9; clone size: -; J gene: TRBJ2-5; D gene: TRBD2; CDR3 DNA: TGTGCCAGCAGCTTAGAGTCCCAGCGGGGCTTCCAAGAGACCCAGTACTTC; CDR3 protein: CASSLESQRGFQETQYF
V gene: TRBV20-1; clone size: many; J gene: TRBJ2-7; D gene: -; CDR3 DNA: TGCAGTGCTAGAGCCGGGGCGACCTACGAGCAGTACTTC; CDR3 protein: CSARAGATYEQYF
V gene: TRBV7-8; clone size: many; J gene: TRBJ2-1; D gene: -; CDR3 DNA: TGTGCCAGCAGCTTTGGGGTACTCTCCTACAATGAGCAGTTCTTC; CDR3 protein: CASSFGVLSYNEQFF
V gene: TRBV28; clone size: many; J gene: TRBJ1-4; D gene: -; CDR3 DNA: TGTGCCAGCACTAGGGGGGGAGTGAACGAAAAACTGTTTTTT; CDR3 protein: CASTRGGVNEKLFF
V gene: TRBV27; clone size: many; J gene: TRBJ2-3; D gene: -; CDR3 DNA: TGTGCCGTAGGGTTCGGCCCGACAGATACGCAGTATTTT; CDR3 protein: CAVGFGPTDTQYF
V gene: TRBV18; clone size: many; J gene: TRBJ1-1; D gene: -; CDR3 DNA: TGTGCCAGCTCACCTGGAGTGACGAAGAACACTGAAGCTTTCTTT; CDR3 protein: CASSPGVTKNTEAFF
V gene: TRBV28; clone size: many; J gene: TRBJ2-7; D gene: TRBD1; CDR3 DNA: TGTGCCAGCAGTTGGGACAGGGGAGTCAACGAGCAGTACTTC; CDR3 protein: CASSWDRGVNEQYF
V gene: TRBV12-3/TRBV12-4; clone size: many; J gene: TRBJ2-1; D gene: -; CDR3 DNA: TGTGCCACCGAAGCGGCCCCTAACAATGAGCAGTTCTTC; CDR3 protein: CATEAAPNNEQFF
V gene: TRBV9; clone size: -; J gene: TRBJ2-7; D gene: TRBD1; CDR3 DNA: TGTGCCAGCAGCGCCGCACTGGACAGGACCTCCAGGGGACAGTACTTC; CDR3 protein: CASSAALDRTSRGQYF
V gene: TRBV28; clone size: few; J gene: TRBJ1-2; D gene: -; CDR3 DNA: TGTGCCAGCAGTTTAGGGGCTCCAAAGTATGGCTACACCTTC; CDR3 protein: CASSLGAPKYGYTF
V gene: TRBV18; clone size: many; J gene: TRBJ1-5; D gene: TRBD1; CDR3 DNA: TGTGCCAGCCGGGACAGGGCTAGTCAGCCCCAGCATTTT; CDR3 protein: CASRDRASQPQHF
V gene: TRBV5-1; clone size: -; J gene: TRBJ1-2; D gene: -; CDR3 DNA: TGCGCCAGCAGCTTGGGGGTCAGCACTTATGGCTACACCTTC; CDR3 protein: CASSLGVSTYGYTF
V gene: TRBV30; clone size: -; J gene: TRBJ1-3; D gene: -; CDR3 DNA: TGTGCCTGGTCCAACTCGGACGGGAGCTCTGGAAACACCATATATTTT; CDR3 protein: CAWSNSDGSSGNTIYF
V gene: TRBV20-1; clone size: many; J gene: TRBJ1-2; D gene: -; CDR3 DNA: TGCAGTGCTAGCTCAGGGTGGGGTGGCTACACCTTC; CDR3 protein: CSASSGWGGYTF
V gene: TRBV6-1; clone size: -; J gene: TRBJ1-1; D gene: TRBD1; CDR3 DNA: TGTGCCAGCAGTCCCGGACAGGGGCAGCCTGAAGCTTTCTTT; CDR3 protein: CASSPGQGQPEAFF
V gene: TRBV29-1; clone size: few; J gene: TRBJ1-2; D gene: -; CDR3 DNA: TGCAGCGTTGAAGATCTTGGACCACCCGTAGGTGGCTACACCTTC; CDR3 protein: CSVEDLGPPVGGYTF
V gene: TRBV3-1; clone size: many; J gene: TRBJ2-3; D gene: -; CDR3 DNA: TGTGCCAGCAGCCAGACAGAGGGTTCGTATACGCAGTATTTT; CDR3 protein: CASSQTEGSYTQYF
V gene: TRBV6-5; clone size: many; J gene: TRBJ1-2; D gene: -; CDR3 DNA: TGTGCCAGCAGTTCCTTAGGAGTGGGGGCGGATAATGGCTACACCTTC; CDR3 protein: CASSSLGVGADNGYTF
V gene: TRBV28; clone size: many; J gene: TRBJ2-7; D gene: TRBD1; CDR3 DNA: TGTGCCAGCAGTTTATATCGGGACAGTTCTTCCGAGCAGTACTTC; CDR3 protein: CASSLYRDSSSEQYF
V gene: TRBV20-1; clone size: many; J gene: TRBJ1-1; D gene: TRBD1; CDR3 DNA: TGCAGTGCCGGACAGGGATTGAACACTGAAGCTTTCTTT; CDR3 protein: CSAGQGLNTEAFF
V gene: TRBV11-2; clone size: many; J gene: TRBJ2-3; D gene: TRBD2; CDR3 DNA: TGTGCCAGCAGCTCATACCGGGACTACCCGTATTTT; CDR3 protein: CASSSYRDYPYF
V gene: TRBV7-3; clone size: many; J gene: TRBJ2-3; D gene: TRBD2; CDR3 DNA: TGTGCCAGCAGCTTAGGGGGGGTGGGGGGCACAGATACGCAGTATTTT; CDR3 protein: CASSLGGVGGTDTQYF